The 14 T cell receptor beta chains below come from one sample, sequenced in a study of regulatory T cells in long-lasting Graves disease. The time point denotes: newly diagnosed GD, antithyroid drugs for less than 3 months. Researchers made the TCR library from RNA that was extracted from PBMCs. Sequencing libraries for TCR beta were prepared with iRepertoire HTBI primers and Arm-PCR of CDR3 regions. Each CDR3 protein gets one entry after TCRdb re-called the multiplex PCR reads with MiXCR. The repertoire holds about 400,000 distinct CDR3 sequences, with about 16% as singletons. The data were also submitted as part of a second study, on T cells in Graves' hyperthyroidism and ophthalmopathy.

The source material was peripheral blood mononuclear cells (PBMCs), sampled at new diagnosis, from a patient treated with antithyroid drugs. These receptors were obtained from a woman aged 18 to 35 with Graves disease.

CDR3 amino acids: CASSPEGGTSGKAPYEQFF. CDR3 sequence (DNA): TGTGCCAGCTCACCAGAAGGGGGGACTAGCGGGAAGGCCCCTTATGAGCAGTTCTTC. The chain couples TRBV18 to TRBJ2-1, with 13 bases lining up with TRBD2. CDR3 length: 19 amino acids. Losses at the gene ends were 2 bases for V and 8 bases for J; bases not matched to a gene: 15. Germline V gene sequence: CDR1 KGHSH, CDR2 LQKENI.

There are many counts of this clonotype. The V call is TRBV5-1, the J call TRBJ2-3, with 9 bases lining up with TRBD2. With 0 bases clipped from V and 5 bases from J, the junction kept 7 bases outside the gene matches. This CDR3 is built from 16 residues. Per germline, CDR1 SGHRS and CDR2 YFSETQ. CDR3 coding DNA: TGCGCCAGCAGCTTGGTTCGCGGGGGGGCCGGAGATACGCAGTATTTT. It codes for CASSLVRGGAGDTQYF.

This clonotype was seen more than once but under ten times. CDR3 nucleotides: TGTGCCAGCAGCTTCGGGACACCCGCCTACGAGCAGTACTTC. It encodes CASSFGTPAYEQYF. V and J are TRBV7-9 and TRBJ2-7; TRBD1 is a possible D gene (6 bases). Germline lookup yields CDR1 SEHNR and CDR2 FQNEAQ (reference sequence). The CDR3 is 14 amino acids. The ends were cut back, 3 bases at V and 2 bases at J, with 11 bases in the middle.

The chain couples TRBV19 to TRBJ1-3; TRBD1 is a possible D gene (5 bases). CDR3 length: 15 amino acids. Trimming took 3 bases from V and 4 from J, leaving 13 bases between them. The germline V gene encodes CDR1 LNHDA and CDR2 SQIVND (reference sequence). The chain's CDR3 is CASSILQGTGNTIYF. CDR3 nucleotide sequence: TGTGCCAGTAGTATCCTCCAGGGAACAGGAAACACCATATATTTT.

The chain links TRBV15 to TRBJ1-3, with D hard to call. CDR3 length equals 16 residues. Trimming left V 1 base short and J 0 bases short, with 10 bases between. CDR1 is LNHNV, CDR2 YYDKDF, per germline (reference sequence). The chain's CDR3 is CATSRGGLNSGNTIYF. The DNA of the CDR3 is TGTGCCACCAGCAGAGGAGGCCTCAACTCTGGAAACACCATATATTTT.

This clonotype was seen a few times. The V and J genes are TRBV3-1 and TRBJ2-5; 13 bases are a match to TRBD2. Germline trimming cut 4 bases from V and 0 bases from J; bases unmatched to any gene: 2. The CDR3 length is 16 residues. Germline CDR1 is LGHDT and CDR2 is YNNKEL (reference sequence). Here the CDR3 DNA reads TGTGCCAGCAGCCGCGGGACTAGCGGGGACCAAGAGACCCAGTACTTC. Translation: CASSRGTSGDQETQYF.

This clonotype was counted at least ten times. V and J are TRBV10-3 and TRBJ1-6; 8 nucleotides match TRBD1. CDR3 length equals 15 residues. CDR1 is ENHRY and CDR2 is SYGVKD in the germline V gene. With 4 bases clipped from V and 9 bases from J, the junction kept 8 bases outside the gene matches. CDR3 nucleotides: TGTGCCATCAGTGGTGCAGGGGGCGAGGGTTCACCCCTCCACTTT. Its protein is CAISGAGGEGSPLHF.

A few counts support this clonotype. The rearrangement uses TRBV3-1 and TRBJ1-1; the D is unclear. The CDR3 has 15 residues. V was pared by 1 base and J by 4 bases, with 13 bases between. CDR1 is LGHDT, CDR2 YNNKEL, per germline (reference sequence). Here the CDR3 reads CASSQGGWVGTEAFF. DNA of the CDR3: TGTGCCAGCAGCCAAGGTGGCTGGGTGGGCACTGAAGCTTTCTTT. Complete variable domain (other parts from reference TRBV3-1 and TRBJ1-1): DTAVSQTPKYLVTQMGNDKSIKCEQNLGHDTMYWYKQDSKKFLKIMFSYNNKELIINETVPNRFSPKSPDKAHLNLHINSLELGDSAVYFCASSQGGWVGTEAFFGQGTRLTVV.

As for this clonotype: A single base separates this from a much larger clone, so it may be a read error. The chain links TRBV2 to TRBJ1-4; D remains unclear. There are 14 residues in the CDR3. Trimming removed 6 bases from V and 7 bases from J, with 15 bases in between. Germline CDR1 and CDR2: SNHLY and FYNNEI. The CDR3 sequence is CASSSRTHAEKLFF. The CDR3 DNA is TGTGCCAGCAGCTCCAGGACCCACGCTGAAAAACTGTTTTTT. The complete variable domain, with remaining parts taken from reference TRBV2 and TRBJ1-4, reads EPEVTQTPSHQVTQMGQEVILRCVPISNHLYFYWYRQILGQKVEFLVSFYNNEISEKSEIFDDQFSVERPDGSNFTLKIRSTKLEDSAMYFCASSSRTHAEKLFFGSGTQLSVL.

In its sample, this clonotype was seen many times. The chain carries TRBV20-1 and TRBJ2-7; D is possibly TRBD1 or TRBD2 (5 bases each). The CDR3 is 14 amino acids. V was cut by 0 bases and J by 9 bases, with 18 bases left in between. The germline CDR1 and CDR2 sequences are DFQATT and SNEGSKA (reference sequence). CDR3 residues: CSARDSRETGSQYF. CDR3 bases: TGCAGTGCTAGAGATTCGAGGGAAACAGGTTCGCAGTACTTC.

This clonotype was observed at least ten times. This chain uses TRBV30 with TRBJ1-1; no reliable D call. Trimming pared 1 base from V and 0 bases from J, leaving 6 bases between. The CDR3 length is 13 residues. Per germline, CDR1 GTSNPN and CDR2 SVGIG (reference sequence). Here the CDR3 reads CAWSDQVNTEAFF. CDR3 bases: TGTGCCTGGAGTGACCAGGTGAACACTGAAGCTTTCTTT.

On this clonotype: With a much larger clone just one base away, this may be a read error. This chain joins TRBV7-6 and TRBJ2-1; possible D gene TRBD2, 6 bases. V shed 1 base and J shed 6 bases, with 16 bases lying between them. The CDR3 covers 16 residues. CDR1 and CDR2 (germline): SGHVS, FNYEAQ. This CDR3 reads CASSLVSGGGFNEQFF. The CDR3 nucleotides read TGTGCCAGCAGCTTAGTTAGCGGAGGAGGTTTCAATGAGCAGTTCTTC. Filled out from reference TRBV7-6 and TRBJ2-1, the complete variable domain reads GAGVSQSPRYKVTKRGQDVALRCDPISGHVSLYWYRQALGQGPEFLTYFNYEAQQDKSGLPNDRFSAERPEGSISTLTIQRTEQRDSAMYRCASSLVSGGGFNEQFFGPGTRLTVL.

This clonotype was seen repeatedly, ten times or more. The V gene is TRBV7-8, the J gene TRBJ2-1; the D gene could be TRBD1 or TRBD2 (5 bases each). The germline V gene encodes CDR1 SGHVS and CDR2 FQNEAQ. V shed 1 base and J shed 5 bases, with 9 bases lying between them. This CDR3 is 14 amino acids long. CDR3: CASSLGDGNNEQFF. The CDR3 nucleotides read TGTGCCAGCAGCTTAGGGGACGGTAACAATGAGCAGTTCTTC.

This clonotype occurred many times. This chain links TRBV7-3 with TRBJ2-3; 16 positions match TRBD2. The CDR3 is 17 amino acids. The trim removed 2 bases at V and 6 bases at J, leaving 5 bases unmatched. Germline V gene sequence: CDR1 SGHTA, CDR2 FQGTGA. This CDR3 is CASSLGTSGGGRDTQYF. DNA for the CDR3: TGTGCCAGCAGCTTAGGGACTAGCGGGGGGGGGCGGGATACGCAGTATTTT.